This T cell receptor beta chain was identified during a study of identical twins. Addition of a universal primer site occurred through template switching, and cDNA carried unique molecular identifiers. TCRdb passed the 5' RACE reads through MiXCR, listing each CDR3 protein once. Found here are roughly 1.6 million distinct CDR3 sequences, around 29% of them singletons; the top ten hold about 0.27%. Only a few counts were recorded for this clonotype. Its antigen remains unidentified. Whole-study findings and limits: Within cord blood, abundant beta clonotypes carried fewer insertions, but memory repertoires showed no such trend. Invariant MAIT and iNKT cells may have partly biased zero-insertion analyses.

Germline assignment: CDR1 MNHEY and CDR2 SVGAGI. This CDR3 spans 14 amino acids. Deletions cut 7 bases from V and 6 bases from J, with 16 bases between. This clonotype was obtained from a newborn girl in good health. The sequenced material came from cord blood. The chain has TRBV6-5 and TRBJ2-1, with TRBD2 as a possible D gene (5 bases). In nucleotides, the CDR3 is TGTGCCAGCACCCCAGCCGCCGGAGGCAATGAGCAGTTCTTC. Protein sequence: CASTPAAGGNEQFF.